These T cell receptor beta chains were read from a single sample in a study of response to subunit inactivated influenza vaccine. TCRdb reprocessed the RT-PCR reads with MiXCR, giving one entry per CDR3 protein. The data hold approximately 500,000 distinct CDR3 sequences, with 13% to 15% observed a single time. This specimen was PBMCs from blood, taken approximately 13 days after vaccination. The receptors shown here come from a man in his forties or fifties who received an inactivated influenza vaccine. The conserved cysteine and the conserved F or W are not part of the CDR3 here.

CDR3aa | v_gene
SVGPRVTDTQY | TRBV29-1
ASRMTGINTGELF | TRBV12-3/TRBV12-4
ASSSDRDTEAF | TRBV7-3
ASSPTTSGRGRETQY | TRBV5-1
ASSYGTPDSYTEAF | TRBV6-5
ASSPFGAGTDTQY | TRBV12-3/TRBV12-4
ASSLTGLGAEAF | TRBV7-2
ASSLSGQPIDYGYT | TRBV7-9
ASSFTAVHTGELF | TRBV7-3
SASPLTSGGRNEQF | TRBV20-1
ASQKTGVEPEQY | TRBV6-1
ASSEGNPYEQY | TRBV27
ASSLARKEGQPQH | TRBV12-3/TRBV12-4
ASSLRDTGELF | TRBV12-3/TRBV12-4
ATSDPSSGGDEQF | TRBV24-1
ASSLGPWQPQH | TRBV7-9
ASSLEPGDTQY | TRBV7-2
ATGRENTEAF | TRBV15
STEGLAGVETQY | TRBV29-1
ASSYSSFAWDEQF | TRBV6-5
SALTGTSGMGDTQY | TRBV20-1
ASSEAGVRTDTQY | TRBV2
ATSDTGLAGGPWEYNEQF | TRBV24-1
SVVQSSGNTIY | TRBV29-1
ASSPSTGSNEQF | TRBV12-3/TRBV12-4
SARDSGRGNEQF | TRBV20-1
ASTVARTDTQY | TRBV6-2/TRBV6-3
ASSYHLGYEQY | TRBV6-5
SVVRNPGTEAF | TRBV29-1
ASSLALANTGELF | TRBV5-1
ASSTERGYT | TRBV12-3/TRBV12-4